One and the same sample provided the 31 T cell receptor beta chains below, sequenced in a study of PD-L1 blockade in urothelial cancer. The method was immunoSEQ multiplex PCR; TCRdb's version includes in-frame clones alone and lacks a portion of them. The sample consists of approximately 110,000 clones, approximately 90% of them appearing once. Regarding time point: peripheral blood 6 weeks after treatment start. Material: PBMCs, obtained around atezolizumab (anti-PD-L1) treatment. The receptors stem from a man in his fifties or sixties with urothelial cancer.

A note on this clone: One junction end does not reproduce the germline sequence, and a read error may be involved. This rearrangement joins TRBV18 to TRBJ2-3, with 8 nucleotides matching TRBD1. There are 16 residues in the CDR3. CDR1 is KGHSH, CDR2 LQKENI, per germline. CDR3 in amino acids: CASLPSGQGGTDTQYF. The CDR3 DNA sequence: TGTGCCAGCTTACCATCCGGACAGGGAGGCACAGATACGCAGTATTTT.

The chain combines TRBV5-6 with TRBJ1-6; D not certain. Between the trimmed V and J ends, which lost 0 bases and 0 bases, there was a span of 7 bases. Per the germline V gene, CDR1 is SGHDT and CDR2 is YYEEEE. The CDR3 covers 16 residues. CDR3 DNA: TGTGCCAGCAGCTTGGGCGCGAGCTCCTATAATTCACCCCTCCACTTT. The encoded protein is CASSLGASSYNSPLHF.

The J gene is TRBJ2-2, the V gene TRBV19; the D gene is possibly TRBD1 (6 bases). Germline loops: CDR1 LNHDA, CDR2 SQIVND (reference sequence). The V and J ends lost 4 bases and 3 bases respectively, with 9 bases between them. The CDR3 has 14 residues. In DNA form, the CDR3 reads TGTGCCAGTAGTAGGGACAAGTACACCGGGGAGCTGTTTTTT. Translating gives CASSRDKYTGELFF.

This chain links TRBV5-4 with TRBJ2-3, with no clear D. The V end was cut by 4 bases, the J end by 2 bases, with 17 bases between. Per the germline V gene, CDR1 is SGHNT and CDR2 is YYREEE (reference sequence). The CDR3 is made up of 16 amino acids. The CDR3 DNA reads as TGTGCCAGCAGCACCCCTGGCGCGGCCAACACAGATACGCAGTATTTT. It is translated as CASSTPGAANTDTQYF.

Details on this clone: A read error may produce the germline difference seen at one junction end. The rearrangement links TRBV28 to TRBJ1-3, with 10 bases that match TRBD1. Germline CDR1 is MDHEN and CDR2 is SYDVKM. The CDR3 consists of 17 residues. The CDR3 spells CASRYLGERDRGSTIYF. CDR3 sequence (DNA): TGTGCCAGCAGATACTTGGGGGAAAGGGACAGGGGAAGCACCATATATTTT.

This chain uses TRBV10-3 with TRBJ1-2, with D possibly being TRBD1 (5 bases). This CDR3 region has 15 residues. From germline, CDR1 is ENHRY and CDR2 SYGVKD. V dropped 4 bases and J dropped 4 bases, with 16 bases sitting between them. The CDR3 spells CAISVGGEPGYGYTF. In DNA, the CDR3 is TGTGCCATCAGTGTAGGAGGGGAACCGGGCTATGGCTACACCTTC.

Regarding this clone: Other nucleotide sequences in the sample specify the same CDR3. The chain uses TRBV28 and TRBJ2-1, with 8 positions matching TRBD2. J gave up 3 bases and V 3 bases, and 1 base lay outside the gene matches. The germline CDR1 and CDR2 sequences are MDHEN and SYDVKM. The CDR3 extends over 14 amino acids. The CDR3 sequence is CASSFTSGYNEQFF. The DNA of the CDR3 is TGTGCCAGCAGTTTTACTAGCGGCTACAATGAGCAGTTCTTC. Supplemented by reference TRBV28 and TRBJ2-1, the full variable domain reads DVKVTQSSRYLVKRTGEKVFLECVQDMDHENMFWYRQDPGLGLRLIYFSYDVKMKEKGDIPEGYSVSREKKERFSLILESASTNQTSMYLCASSFTSGYNEQFFGPGTRLTVL.

The chain recombines TRBV28 with TRBJ1-2; D is unresolved. From germline, CDR1 is MDHEN and CDR2 SYDVKM. Trimming cost V 7 bases and J 10 bases, with 19 bases left between them. The CDR3 spans 13 residues. The DNA for the CDR3 is TGTGCCAGCACCGGTCCTCAATTTCAGGACTACACCTTC. Its translation is CASTGPQFQDYTF.

Only one count was recorded for this clone. The V gene is TRBV5-1, the J gene TRBJ2-7; 7 bases line up with TRBD1. CDR3 length: 13 amino acids. With V trimmed by 4 bases and J by 7 bases, 8 bases remained unmatched. Germline V CDR1 and CDR2: SGHRS, YFSETQ. Here the CDR3 DNA reads TGCGCCAGCAGCACCGGACAGGTTCGAGAGCAGTACTTC. Residues: CASSTGQVREQYF.

The rearrangement uses TRBV5-1 and TRBJ2-5; D call uncertain. The CDR3 is 13 residues long. The germline V gene has CDR1 SGHRS and CDR2 YFSETQ. Trimming removed 0 bases at V and 7 bases at J, with 10 bases between. CDR3 DNA: TGCGCCAGCAGCTTGGTGTACGCAGGGACCCAGTACTTC. This encodes CASSLVYAGTQYF.

The V gene is TRBV27, the J gene TRBJ2-3; TRBD2 matches 11 bases. V shed 5 bases, J shed 3 bases, and the junction held 4 bases outside the gene matches. Germline V CDR1 and CDR2: MNHEY, SMNVEV (reference sequence). The CDR3 contains 15 residues. The CDR3 is CASSNSGRDTDTQYF. The CDR3, as DNA: TGTGCCAGCAGTAATAGCGGGAGGGATACAGATACGCAGTATTTT.

The rearrangement uses TRBV19 and TRBJ2-2, with 10 bases that match TRBD2. The CDR3 has 15 residues. Germline values: CDR1 LNHDA, CDR2 SQIVND (reference sequence). V was clipped by 8 bases and J by 8 bases; unmatched bases: 11. CDR3 nucleotide sequence: TGTGCCAGTTCTCGCCTAGCGGGAGAGGTTGGGGAGCTGTTTTTT. Amino acids: CASSRLAGEVGELFF.

V and J are TRBV29-1 and TRBJ2-5; TRBD2 might be the D (7 bases). The V gene lost 4 bases and the J gene lost 5 bases, with 14 bases spanning the gap. This CDR3 region has 13 residues. The germline V gene encodes CDR1 SQVTM and CDR2 ANQGSEA. Here the CDR3 reads CSVVGGRMETQYF. The CDR3 DNA sequence: TGCAGCGTTGTGGGGGGGCGGATGGAGACCCAGTACTTC. The complete variable domain, with remaining parts taken from reference TRBV29-1 and TRBJ2-5, reads SAVISQKPSRDICQRGTSLTIQCQVDSQVTMMFWYRQQPGQSLTLIATANQGSEATYESGFVIDKFPISRPNLTFSTLTVSNMSPEDSSIYLCSVVGGRMETQYFGPGTRLLVL.

V and J are TRBV7-9 and TRBJ2-7; 10 nucleotides line up with TRBD2. The length of the CDR3 is 14 residues. Germline lookup yields CDR1 SEHNR and CDR2 FQNEAQ (reference sequence). Trimming at V came to 7 bases and at J to 4 bases, leaving 7 bases not matched to a gene. The CDR3 is CASNLAGVSYEQYF. The CDR3 DNA is TGTGCCAGCAACCTAGCGGGAGTTTCGTACGAGCAGTACTTC.

This clone was seen only once. The chain joins TRBV4-1 to TRBJ2-2, with D unclear. Germline-derived CDR1 and CDR2 are MGHRA and YSYEKL. Trimming removed 2 bases from V and 7 bases from J, with 8 bases in between. The CDR3 length is 13 residues. Here the CDR3 DNA reads TGCGCCAGCAGCCAACAACGCGTCGGGGAGCTGTTTTTT. It specifies CASSQQRVGELFF.

The chain links TRBV7-3 to TRBJ1-3; maybe TRBD1 (6 bases). The germline V gene encodes CDR1 SGHTA and CDR2 FQGTGA. The CDR3 totals 16 residues. V lost 2 bases to trimming and J lost 0 bases, with 11 bases between them. The CDR3 spells CASSLGGQYSGNTIYF. The CDR3 nucleotides are TGTGCCAGCAGCTTAGGTGGACAGTACTCTGGAAACACCATATATTTT. The entire variable domain, with the rest obtained from reference TRBV7-3 and TRBJ1-3, is as follows: GAGVSQTPSNKVTEKGKYVELRCDPISGHTALYWYRQSLGQGPEFLIYFQGTGAADDSGLPNDRFFAVRPEGSVSTLKIQRTERGDSAVYLCASSLGGQYSGNTIYFGEGSWLTVV.

The gene calls are TRBV4-3 and TRBJ1-4, with a tentative D call TRBD1 (6 bases). This CDR3 comprises 16 residues. Germline CDR1 and CDR2: LGHNA and YSLEER. V lost 0 bases and J 3 bases, leaving 11 bases between the germline ends. CDR3 protein: CASSQDAGASNEKLFF. CDR3 bases: TGCGCCAGCAGCCAAGATGCGGGGGCATCTAATGAAAAACTGTTTTTT.

In its sample, this clone was seen many times. The CDR3 DNA sequence: TGTGCCAGCAGCGAGGGTTTTCAAGGCTACACCTTC. Translation: CASSEGFQGYTF. V gene TRBV7-3 combines with J gene TRBJ1-2; D ambiguous. CDR3 length: 12 residues. From germline, CDR1 is SGHTA and CDR2 FQGTGA. The V and J ends lost 5 bases and 8 bases respectively, with 12 bases between them.

The chain employs TRBV6-5 and TRBJ1-1, with D possibly TRBD1 on 6 matching bases. Trimming stripped 6 bases from V and 1 base from J, with 12 bases between. This CDR3 is 14 amino acids long. Looked up from germline, CDR1 is MNHEY and CDR2 is SVGAGI. CDR3 nucleotides: TGTGCCAGCAGCCTTAGACAGGAGAACACTGAAGCTTTCTTT. It translates to CASSLRQENTEAFF.

The rearrangement joins TRBV28 to TRBJ2-1; tentative D call: TRBD1 (6 bases). The CDR3 runs to 13 residues. Germline CDR1 is MDHEN and CDR2 is SYDVKM. CDR3 DNA sequence: TGTGTCACCACAGGGCCCTCTTCTTATGAGCAGTTCTTC. Translation: CVTTGPSSYEQFF.

The chain combines TRBV30 with TRBJ2-7; D possibly corresponds to TRBD2 (5 bases). The ends were cut back, 0 bases at V and 3 bases at J, with 9 bases in the middle. CDR1 and CDR2 from the germline V gene are GTSNPN and SVGIG (reference sequence). This CDR3 has 13 amino acids. The CDR3 nucleotides are TGTGCCTGGAGTGTTGGAGGCCTCTACGAGCAGTACTTC. This encodes CAWSVGGLYEQYF.

The J gene is TRBJ1-4, the V gene TRBV7-9; no clear D. The CDR3 contains 15 residues. CDR1 and CDR2 from the germline V gene are SEHNR and FQNEAQ (reference sequence). The V end lost 0 bases, the J end lost 8 bases, and 13 bases lay between the germline ends. CDR3 protein: CASSLARAGSEKLFF. The CDR3 nucleotides are TGTGCCAGCAGCTTAGCGCGGGCAGGTTCCGAAAAACTGTTTTTT.

The chain uses TRBV6-5 and TRBJ1-1, with 12 bases that match TRBD1. The V gene's germline CDR1 is MNHEY and CDR2 SVGAGI. The CDR3 runs 16 residues. Germline trimming cut 4 bases from V and 0 bases from J; bases unmatched to any gene: 3. CDR3 DNA sequence: TGTGCCAGCAGTTTTCGGGACAGGGGGCTGAACACTGAAGCTTTCTTT. Translated, it gives CASSFRDRGLNTEAFF.

V gene TRBV19 combines with J gene TRBJ1-5; maybe TRBD1 (5 bases). The V gene lost 1 base and the J gene lost 4 bases, with 11 bases spanning the gap. This CDR3 comprises 15 residues. Germline CDR1 is LNHDA and CDR2 is SQIVND (reference sequence). The CDR3 coding sequence is TGTGCCAGTAGTATAGTTGGGACTTGGAATCAGCCCCAGCATTTT. Its translation: CASSIVGTWNQPQHF.

This chain joins TRBV7-2 and TRBJ1-1; D is unclear. The CDR3 length is 14 residues. Trimming removed 4 bases at V and 1 base at J, with 10 bases between. Germline V gene sequence: CDR1 SGHTA, CDR2 FQGNSA. In nucleotides, the CDR3 is TGTGCCAGCAGCTCCAGCGAAGCGAACACTGAAGCTTTCTTT. Translating it yields CASSSSEANTEAFF.

The rearrangement uses TRBV7-9 and TRBJ2-7, with 7 bases identical to TRBD2. This CDR3 contains 13 residues. Germline values: CDR1 SEHNR, CDR2 FQNEAQ (reference sequence). Germline trimming cut 0 bases from V and 7 bases from J; bases unmatched to any gene: 3. The CDR3 region has the DNA TGTGCCAGCAGCTTAGCGGGGGGGATTGAGCAGTACTTC. It codes for CASSLAGGIEQYF.

The chain is built from TRBV6-5 and TRBJ2-2, with 9 bases matching TRBD2. CDR3 length: 16 residues. V dropped 2 bases and J dropped 6; count of bases not matched to a gene: 7. Germline V lookup: CDR1 MNHEY, CDR2 SVGAGI. CDR3 residues: CASSYDLLAGPGELFF. CDR3 nucleotides: TGTGCCAGCAGTTACGATCTCCTAGCGGGGCCCGGGGAGCTGTTTTTT.

This rearrangement joins TRBV30 to TRBJ1-2; no definite D call. CDR3 length: 13 residues. CDR1 and CDR2 (germline): GTSNPN, SVGIG (reference sequence). V was trimmed by 2 bases and J by 4 bases, leaving 11 bases between them. This CDR3 reads CAWSSVSVYGYTF. In DNA, the CDR3 is TGTGCCTGGAGTTCCGTCAGCGTCTATGGCTACACCTTC.

V gene TRBV7-2 combines with J gene TRBJ2-1, with TRBD1 as a possible D gene (6 bases). CDR1 SGHTA and CDR2 FQGNSA come from the germline V gene. V was shortened by 8 bases and J by 10 bases, with 15 bases between the two germline ends. This CDR3 contains 12 residues. DNA of the CDR3: TGTGCCAGCGGACCGCACAGGGAGGAGCAGTTCTTC. It specifies CASGPHREEQFF.

The chain uses TRBV6-1 and TRBJ2-2, with D unclear. Germline V lookup: CDR1 MNHNS, CDR2 SASEGT. CDR3 size: 14 residues. The V and J ends lost 9 bases and 1 base respectively, with 12 bases between them. Here the CDR3 reads CASLVGQNTGELFF. CDR3 bases: TGTGCCAGTCTCGTCGGTCAGAACACCGGGGAGCTGTTTTTT.

The V and J genes are TRBV19 and TRBJ2-2; the match to TRBD1 covers 8 bases. The CDR3 contains 13 residues. Unmatched junction bases numbered 2, after V lost 6 bases and J lost 5 bases. CDR1 is LNHDA, CDR2 SQIVND, per germline (reference sequence). The CDR3 spells CASRWTGTGELFF. The CDR3 DNA is TGTGCCAGTAGGTGGACAGGGACCGGGGAGCTGTTTTTT.